This passage covers 3 T cell receptor beta chains from one sample sequenced in a study of T cells in Graves' hyperthyroidism and ophthalmopathy. The TCR beta CDR3 regions underwent amplification using RNA transcripts as the source. Primed by the HTBI set, a first-round RT-PCR was run on the TCR CDR3. TCRdb analysed the multiplex PCR reads with MiXCR anew, one entry per CDR3 protein. The table has some 740,000 distinct CDR3 sequences, 13% to 15% seen once. The specimen was blood. The source is a young woman with Graves' hyperthyroidism.

This clonotype was counted many times. The V gene is TRBV7-8, the J gene TRBJ2-1; D might be TRBD2 (6 bases). V was cut by 5 bases and J by 8 bases, with 19 bases left in between. Germline V CDR1 and CDR2: SGHVS, FQNEAQ. This CDR3 has 15 residues. CDR3 sequence: CASSLTPTRGDEQFF. The CDR3 DNA reads TGTGCCAGCAGCCTTACCCCGACTAGAGGGGATGAGCAGTTCTTC.

This clonotype has ten or more counts. The chain employs TRBV20-1 and TRBJ1-5; 7 bases are a match to TRBD1. Germline CDR1 is DFQATT and CDR2 is SNEGSKA (reference sequence). The CDR3 covers 13 residues. The J segment lost 5 bases and the V segment lost 6 bases, leaving 7 bases of the junction unmatched. The CDR3 sequence is CSATRDSYQPQHF. The CDR3 nucleotides are TGCAGTGCCACTAGGGACAGTTATCAGCCCCAGCATTTT.

V is TRBV2 and J is TRBJ2-3, with 15 bases fitting TRBD2. The CDR3 extends over 17 amino acids. Germline V CDR1 and CDR2: SNHLY, FYNNEI. V shed 6 bases, J shed 4 bases, and the junction held 8 bases outside the gene matches. The CDR3 bases are TGTGCCAGCAGCTCCCGGACTAGCGGGAGGGCATCAGATACGCAGTATTTT. It specifies CASSSRTSGRASDTQYF.